This T cell receptor (beta chain) was observed in a study of shared clonotypes between healthy human individuals. Overall study context: Three plates were used per donor for CD4 naive, three for CD4 memory, two for CD8 naive and one for CD8 memory.

Terminally differentiated effector memory CD45RA+ cells were excluded from the naive CD8 cells, which were CD45RO-negative and positively selected for CCR7. Using immunoSEQ multiplex PCR, the repertoire was profiled, and TCRdb retains in-frame clones only, with some absent. Of about 1,800,000 clones in the sample, approximately 95% were seen once. The CDR3 is 14 residues long. The junction had 6 bases not matched to a gene; V was cut back by 4 bases and J by 4 bases. Looked up from germline, CDR1 is LNHNV and CDR2 is YYDKDF (reference sequence). This TCR was recovered from a man aged 18 to 30 in good health. This sequence joins TRBV15 and TRBJ1-1; 7 bases align to TRBD1. The sequenced sample was naive CD8+ T cells sorted from blood. DNA of the CDR3: TGTGCCACCAGCACTACAGGGGCGGGCACTGAAGCTTTCTTT. Amino acid sequence: CATSTTGAGTEAFF.